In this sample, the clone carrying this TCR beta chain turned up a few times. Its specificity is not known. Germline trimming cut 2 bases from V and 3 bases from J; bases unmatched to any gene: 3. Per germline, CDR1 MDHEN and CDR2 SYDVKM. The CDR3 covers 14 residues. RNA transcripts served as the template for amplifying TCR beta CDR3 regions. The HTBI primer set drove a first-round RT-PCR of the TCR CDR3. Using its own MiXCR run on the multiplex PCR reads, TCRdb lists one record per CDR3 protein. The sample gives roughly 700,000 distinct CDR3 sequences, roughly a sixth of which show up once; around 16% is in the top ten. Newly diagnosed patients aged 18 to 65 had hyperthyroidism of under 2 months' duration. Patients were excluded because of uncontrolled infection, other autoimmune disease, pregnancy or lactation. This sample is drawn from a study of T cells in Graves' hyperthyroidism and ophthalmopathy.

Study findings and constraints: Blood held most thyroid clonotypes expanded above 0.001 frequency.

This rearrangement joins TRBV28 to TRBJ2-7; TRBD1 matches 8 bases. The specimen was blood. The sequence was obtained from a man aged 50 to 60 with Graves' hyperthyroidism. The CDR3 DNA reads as TGTGCCAGCAGTTTACCAGGGGGCAACTACGAGCAGTACTTC. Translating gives CASSLPGGNYEQYF.